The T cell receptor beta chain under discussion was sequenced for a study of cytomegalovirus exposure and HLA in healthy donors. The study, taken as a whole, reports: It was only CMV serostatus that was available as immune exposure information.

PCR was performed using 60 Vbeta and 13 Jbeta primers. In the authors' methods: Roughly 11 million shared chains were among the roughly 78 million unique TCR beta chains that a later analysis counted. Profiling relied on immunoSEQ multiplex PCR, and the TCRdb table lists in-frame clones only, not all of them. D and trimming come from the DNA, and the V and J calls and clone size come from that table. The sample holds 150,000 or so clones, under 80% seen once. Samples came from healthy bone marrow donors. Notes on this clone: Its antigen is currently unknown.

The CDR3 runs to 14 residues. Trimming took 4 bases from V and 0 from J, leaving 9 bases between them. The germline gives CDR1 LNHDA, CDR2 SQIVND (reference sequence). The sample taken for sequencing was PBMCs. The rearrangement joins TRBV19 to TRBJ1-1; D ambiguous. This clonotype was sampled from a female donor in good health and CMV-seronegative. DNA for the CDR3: TGTGCCAGTAGTAATCCTTACATGAACACTGAAGCTTTCTTT. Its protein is CASSNPYMNTEAFF.